This T cell receptor (beta chain) derives from a study of blood T cell repertoires in COVID-19 (dated by TCRdb to 2018 to 2021). Some background on the complete study: The collaborator samples originated in the United States, Italy and Spain and spanned the acute and convalescent phases of COVID-19. Where available, HLA class I and class II types were taken from metadata supplied by the sample provider and were not determined by assay-based typing. Nearly every sample came with metadata listing a de-identified subject ID, COVID-19 status, age in years and sex. Subjects who had been exposed to COVID-19, were actively infected with it, or had recovered from it provided the deeply sampled blood TCRbeta repertoires that made up the dataset. The prospective study material was composed of cDNA or gDNA derived from T cells, B-cell-depleted T cells, or PBMCs. The repertoires were released in a freely available public database intended as a resource for research on the immune response to SARS-CoV-2. Samples came from the ongoing ImmuneRACE study (first 160 participants) plus 1,254 subjects from 6 global collaborators.

A note on this clone: Its target antigen remains unknown. The sample holds no much larger clone one base away, and base qualities are not on file.

Results the study describes overall, beyond this receptor: The amount of clinical and demographic metadata varied by source and participant and was provided uncurated.

The collaborating institutions used their own protocols to collect whole blood in K2EDTA tubes. For TCRbeta analysis, collaborators shipped samples in one of three forms: frozen whole blood, isolated PBMCs, or DNA extracted from either of those sample types. TCRbeta CDR3 regions were amplified from genomic DNA by means of the immunoSEQ Assay, a bias-controlled multiplex PCR. As for the authors' bioinformatics: Within the assay, amplification of reference gene primers was used to estimate how many nucleated cells each sample contained. To quantify the absolute abundance of each unique TCRbeta CDR3 rearrangement, sequence reads were collapsed and filtered. For each sample, productive Simpson clonality was calculated by taking the square root of Simpson's diversity index across productive rearrangements. TCRdb re-hosts the immuneACCESS table, in-frame sequences only. Its copies lack some clones; in the studies checked, an unresolved V gene accounts for under half of them, and the cause for the rest is not known. Clone size and V and J calls were adopted from that table, with D and trimming inferred from the DNA. The sample includes more than 70,000 clones, with more than 70% observed a single time. The ten top clones hold about a fifth of the sample.

The source of this sequence is a woman of 80 years or more in a cohort sampled during active or convalescent COVID-19. The sequencing input was peripheral blood.

Read as DNA, the sequence is TGTGCCAGCAGCCCGTACACTGAAGCTTTCTTT. This encodes CASSPYTEAFF. The chain was built from TRBV7-9 and TRBJ1-1, with the D gene uncertain. V drops 5 bases and J drops 3 bases, leaving 4 bases in between. From the germline V gene (reference sequence), CDR1 is SEHNR and CDR2 is FQNEAQ. The CDR3 sequence holds 11 residues, the cysteine and phenylalanine included. CDR3 DNA is the only sequence kept; it has 33 bases, read in frame from the first base.